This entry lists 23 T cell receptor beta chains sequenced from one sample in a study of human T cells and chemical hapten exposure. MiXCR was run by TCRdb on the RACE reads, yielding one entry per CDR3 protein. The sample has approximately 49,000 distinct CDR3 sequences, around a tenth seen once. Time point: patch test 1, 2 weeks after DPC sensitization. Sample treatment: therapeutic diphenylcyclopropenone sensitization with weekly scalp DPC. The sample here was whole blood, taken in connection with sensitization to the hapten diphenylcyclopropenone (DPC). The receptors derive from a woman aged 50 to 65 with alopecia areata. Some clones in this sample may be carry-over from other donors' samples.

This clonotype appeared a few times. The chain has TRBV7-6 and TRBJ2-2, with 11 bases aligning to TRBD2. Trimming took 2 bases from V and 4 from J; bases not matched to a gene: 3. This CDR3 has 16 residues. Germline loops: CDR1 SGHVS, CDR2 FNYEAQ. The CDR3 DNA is TGTGCCAGCAGCTTAATAGCGGGAGGGTCCACCGGGGAGCTGTTTTTT. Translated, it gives CASSLIAGGSTGELFF. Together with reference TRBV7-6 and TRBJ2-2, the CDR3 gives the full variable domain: GAGVSQSPRYKVTKRGQDVALRCDPISGHVSLYWYRQALGQGPEFLTYFNYEAQQDKSGLPNDRFSAERPEGSISTLTIQRTEQRDSAMYRCASSLIAGGSTGELFFGEGSRLTVL.

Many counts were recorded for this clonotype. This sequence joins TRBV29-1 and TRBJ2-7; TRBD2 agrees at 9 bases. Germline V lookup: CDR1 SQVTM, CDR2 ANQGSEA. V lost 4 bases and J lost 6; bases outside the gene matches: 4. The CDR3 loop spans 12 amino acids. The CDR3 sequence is CSVGNSGSEQYF. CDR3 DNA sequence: TGCAGCGTTGGCAATAGCGGGAGCGAGCAGTACTTC.

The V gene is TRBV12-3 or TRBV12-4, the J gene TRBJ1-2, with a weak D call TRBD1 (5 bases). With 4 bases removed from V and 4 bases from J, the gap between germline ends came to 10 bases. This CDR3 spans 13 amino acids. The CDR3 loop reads CASSYRDGYGYTF. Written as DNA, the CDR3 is TGTGCCAGCAGTTACCGGGACGGCTATGGCTACACCTTC.

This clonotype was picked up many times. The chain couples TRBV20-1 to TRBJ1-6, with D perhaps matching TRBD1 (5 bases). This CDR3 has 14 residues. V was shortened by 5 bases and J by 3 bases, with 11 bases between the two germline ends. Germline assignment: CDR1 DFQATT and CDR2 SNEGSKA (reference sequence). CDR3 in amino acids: CSAWGGLYNSPLHF. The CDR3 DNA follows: TGCAGTGCTTGGGGGGGACTCTATAATTCACCCCTCCACTTT.

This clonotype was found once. CDR3 nucleotides: TGTGCCAGCAGTTCTCCCCTGAGGAATGAGCAGTTCTTC. Protein sequence: CASSSPLRNEQFF. The chain is built from TRBV28 and TRBJ2-1; unclear D gene. The CDR3 covers 13 residues. V was shortened by 4 bases and J by 7 bases, with 11 bases between the two germline ends. The germline V gene has CDR1 MDHEN and CDR2 SYDVKM.

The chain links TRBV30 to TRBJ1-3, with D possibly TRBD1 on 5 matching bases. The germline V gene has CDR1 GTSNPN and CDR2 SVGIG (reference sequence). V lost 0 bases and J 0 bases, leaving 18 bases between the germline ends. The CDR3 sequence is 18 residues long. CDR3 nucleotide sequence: TGTGCCTGGAGTGTACTTTCCTGGGACGGAAGCTCTGGAAACACCATATATTTT. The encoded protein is CAWSVLSWDGSSGNTIYF.

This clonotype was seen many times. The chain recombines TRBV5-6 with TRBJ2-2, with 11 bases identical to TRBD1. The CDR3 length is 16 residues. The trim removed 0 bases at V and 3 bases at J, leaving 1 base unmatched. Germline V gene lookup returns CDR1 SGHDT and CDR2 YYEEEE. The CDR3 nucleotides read TGTGCCAGCAGCTTGGGGACAGGGGGCTACACCGGGGAGCTGTTTTTT. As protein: CASSLGTGGYTGELFF. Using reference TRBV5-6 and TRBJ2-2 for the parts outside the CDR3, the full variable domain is DAGVTQSPTHLIKTRGQQVTLRCSPKSGHDTVSWYQQALGQGPQFIFQYYEEEERQRGNFPDRFSGHQFPNYSSELNVNALLLGDSALYLCASSLGTGGYTGELFFGEGSRLTVL.

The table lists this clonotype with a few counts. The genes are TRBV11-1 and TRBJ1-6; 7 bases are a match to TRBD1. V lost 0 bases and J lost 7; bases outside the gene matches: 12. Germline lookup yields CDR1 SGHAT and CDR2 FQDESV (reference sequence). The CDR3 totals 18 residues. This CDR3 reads CASSLATGRTGRNSPLHF. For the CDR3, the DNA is TGTGCCAGCAGCTTAGCAACAGGAAGGACAGGAAGGAATTCACCCCTCCACTTT.

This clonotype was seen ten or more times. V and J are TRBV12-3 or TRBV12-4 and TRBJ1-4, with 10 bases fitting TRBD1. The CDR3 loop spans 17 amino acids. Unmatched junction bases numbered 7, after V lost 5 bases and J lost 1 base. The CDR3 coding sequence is TGTGCCAGCAGTCCCCGGGGACAGGGGAGAACTAATGAAAAACTGTTTTTT. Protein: CASSPRGQGRTNEKLFF.

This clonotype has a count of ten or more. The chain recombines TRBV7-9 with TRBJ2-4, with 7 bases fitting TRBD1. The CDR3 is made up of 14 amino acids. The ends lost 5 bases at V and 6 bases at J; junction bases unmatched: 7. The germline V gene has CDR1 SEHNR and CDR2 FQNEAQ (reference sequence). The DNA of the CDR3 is TGTGCCAGCAGCAGCACGACAGGGACAAACATTCAGTACTTC. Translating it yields CASSSTTGTNIQYF.

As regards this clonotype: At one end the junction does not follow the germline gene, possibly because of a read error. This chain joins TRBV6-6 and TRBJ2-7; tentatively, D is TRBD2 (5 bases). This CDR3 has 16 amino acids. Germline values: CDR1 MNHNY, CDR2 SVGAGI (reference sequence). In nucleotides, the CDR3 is TGTGCCAGCAGTTACCCGACGGGAAAGAGTTGGTACGATCAGTACTTC. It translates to CASSYPTGKSWYDQYF.

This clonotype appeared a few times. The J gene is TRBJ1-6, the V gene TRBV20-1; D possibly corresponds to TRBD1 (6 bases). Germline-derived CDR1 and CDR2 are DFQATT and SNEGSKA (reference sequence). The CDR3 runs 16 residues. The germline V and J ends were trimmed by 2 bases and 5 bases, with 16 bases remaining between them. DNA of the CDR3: TGCAGTGCTAGACCCGGTGGGGGGGCCCATAATTCACCCCTCCACTTT. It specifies CSARPGGGAHNSPLHF.

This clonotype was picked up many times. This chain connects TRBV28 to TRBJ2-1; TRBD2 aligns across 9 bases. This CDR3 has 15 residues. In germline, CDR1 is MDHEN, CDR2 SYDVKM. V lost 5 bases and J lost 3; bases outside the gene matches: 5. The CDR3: CASSPASGDYNEQFF. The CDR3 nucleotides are TGTGCCAGCAGTCCCGCTAGCGGGGACTACAATGAGCAGTTCTTC.

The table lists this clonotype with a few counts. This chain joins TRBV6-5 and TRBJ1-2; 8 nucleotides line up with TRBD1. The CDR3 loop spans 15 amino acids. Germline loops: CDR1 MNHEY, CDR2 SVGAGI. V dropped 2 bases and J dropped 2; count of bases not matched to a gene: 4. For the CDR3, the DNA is TGTGCCAGCAGTTACGGGGCAGGGGGCAACTATGGCTACACCTTC. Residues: CASSYGAGGNYGYTF.

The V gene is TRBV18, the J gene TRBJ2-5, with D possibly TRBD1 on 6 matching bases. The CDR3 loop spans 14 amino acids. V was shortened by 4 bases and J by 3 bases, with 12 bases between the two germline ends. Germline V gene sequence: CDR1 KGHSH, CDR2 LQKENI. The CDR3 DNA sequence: TGTGCCAGCTCACGGGTAACAGGGAAAGAGACCCAGTACTTC. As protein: CASSRVTGKETQYF.

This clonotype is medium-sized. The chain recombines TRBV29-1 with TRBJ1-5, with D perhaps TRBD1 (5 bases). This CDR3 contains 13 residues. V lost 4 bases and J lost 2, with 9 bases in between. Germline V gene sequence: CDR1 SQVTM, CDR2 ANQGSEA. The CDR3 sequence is CSVGWGGNQPQHF. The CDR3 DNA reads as TGCAGCGTTGGATGGGGGGGCAATCAGCCCCAGCATTTT.

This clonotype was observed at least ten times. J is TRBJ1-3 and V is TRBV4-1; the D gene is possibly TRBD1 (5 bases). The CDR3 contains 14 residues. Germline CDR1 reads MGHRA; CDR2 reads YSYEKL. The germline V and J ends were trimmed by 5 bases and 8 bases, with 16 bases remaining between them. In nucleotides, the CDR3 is TGCGCCAGCAGCTACCGGGACCCGAGAGACACCATATATTTT. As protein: CASSYRDPRDTIYF.

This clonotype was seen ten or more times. The CDR3 region is CASSLSIRGGYEQYF. The CDR3 region has the DNA TGTGCCAGCAGTTTGTCTATCCGGGGAGGCTACGAGCAGTACTTC. The chain carries TRBV12-3 or TRBV12-4 and TRBJ2-7; D might be TRBD2 (6 bases). V was pared by 3 bases and J by 3 bases, with 15 bases between. The CDR3 has 15 amino acids.

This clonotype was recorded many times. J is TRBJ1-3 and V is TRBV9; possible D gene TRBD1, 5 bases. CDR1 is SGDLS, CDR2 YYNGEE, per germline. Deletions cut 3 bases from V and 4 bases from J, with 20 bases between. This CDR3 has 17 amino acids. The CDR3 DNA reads TGTGCCAGCAGCGCCCTCCCTCCCGGGGCGGCGGGAAACACCATATATTTT. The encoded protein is CASSALPPGAAGNTIYF.

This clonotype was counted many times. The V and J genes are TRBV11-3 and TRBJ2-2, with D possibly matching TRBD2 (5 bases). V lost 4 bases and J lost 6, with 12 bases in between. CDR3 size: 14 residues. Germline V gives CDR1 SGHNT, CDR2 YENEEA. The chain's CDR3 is CASSSPVGAGELFF. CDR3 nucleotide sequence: TGTGCCAGCAGCTCCCCAGTCGGGGCCGGGGAGCTGTTTTTT. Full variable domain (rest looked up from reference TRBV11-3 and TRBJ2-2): EAGVVQSPRYKIIEKKQPVAFWCNPISGHNTLYWYLQNLGQGPELLIRYENEEAVDDSQLPKDRFSAERLKGVDSTLKIQPAELGDSAVYLCASSSPVGAGELFFGEGSRLTVL.

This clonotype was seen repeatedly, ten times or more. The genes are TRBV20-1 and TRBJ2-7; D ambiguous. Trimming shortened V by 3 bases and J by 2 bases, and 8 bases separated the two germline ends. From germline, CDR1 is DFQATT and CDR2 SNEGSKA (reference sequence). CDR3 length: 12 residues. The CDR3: CSASWQAYEQYF. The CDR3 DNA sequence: TGCAGTGCTAGTTGGCAGGCCTACGAGCAGTACTTC.

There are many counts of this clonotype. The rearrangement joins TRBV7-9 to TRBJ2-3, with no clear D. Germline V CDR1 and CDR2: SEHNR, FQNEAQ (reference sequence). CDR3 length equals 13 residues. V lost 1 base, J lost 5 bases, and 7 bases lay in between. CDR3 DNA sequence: TGTGCCAGCAGCTTAGACGGTAGAGATACGCAGTATTTT. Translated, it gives CASSLDGRDTQYF.

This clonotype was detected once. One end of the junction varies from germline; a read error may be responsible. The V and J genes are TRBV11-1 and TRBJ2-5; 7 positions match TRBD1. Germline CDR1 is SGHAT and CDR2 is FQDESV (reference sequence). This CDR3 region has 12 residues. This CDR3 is CVSSLDRETRYF. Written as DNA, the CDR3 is TGTGTCAGCAGCTTAGACAGGGAGACCCGGTACTTC.